This T cell receptor beta chain was captured in a study of CD8+ T cells in alopecia areata. On the study more broadly: Treated patients swallowed 5 to 10 mg of oral tofacitinib twice daily.

Comments on this clone: The antigen remains undetermined.

Overall study findings and caveats: A single nonresponder leaves the baseline CD8+ expansion link to response uncertain. Expanded CD8+ clones among the top 100, and scalp clonality, were significantly decreased by tofacitinib.

As to treatment: oral pan-JAK inhibitor, 5-10 mg twice daily. Isolated RNA was reverse transcribed into cDNA used as the sequencing template. Sequencing used immunoSEQ multiplex PCR; TCRdb keeps in-frame clones, though not all of them. Of fewer than 250,000 clones detected, over 40% appear once; the ten largest clones hold about 2.6%. V lost 4 bases, J lost 6 bases, and 2 bases stayed unmatched. CDR1 and CDR2 (germline): MGHDK, SYGVNS. This CDR3 has 12 amino acids. The V call is TRBV25-1, the J call TRBJ1-2, with 7 bases lining up with TRBD1. This sequence originates from a human donor with alopecia areata. The sample consisted of CD4+ T cells sorted from blood, taken at roughly week 36, from a patient treated with tofacitinib. DNA for the CDR3: TGTGCCAGCAGTGCACAGGGGAATGGCTACACCTTC. Translated, it gives CASSAQGNGYTF.